The TCR beta chain under discussion was sequenced for a study of tissue T cells after allogeneic stem cell transplantation. Assay used: immunoSEQ multiplex PCR; TCRdb lists only in-frame clones, some missing. The sample records approximately 17,000 clones, 70% being singletons. V shed 0 bases and J shed 4 bases, with 9 bases lying between them. The CDR3 spans 15 residues. Germline V gives CDR1 LGHNA, CDR2 YSYQKL. As concerns this clone: Mouse gene names and germline throughout. The read falls 1 residue short of the CDR3 end, and the missing part is taken from the germline J gene.

This receptor was identified in a female BALB/c mouse in good health. The strain's MHC: H2-d. The source material was spleen. The chain has TRBV2 and TRBJ1-4, with D possibly matching TRBD1 (6 bases). CDR3: CASSQDGTINERLFF. Incomplete CDR3 DNA: TGTGCCAGCAGCCAAGATGGGACAATCAACGAAAGATTATTT.